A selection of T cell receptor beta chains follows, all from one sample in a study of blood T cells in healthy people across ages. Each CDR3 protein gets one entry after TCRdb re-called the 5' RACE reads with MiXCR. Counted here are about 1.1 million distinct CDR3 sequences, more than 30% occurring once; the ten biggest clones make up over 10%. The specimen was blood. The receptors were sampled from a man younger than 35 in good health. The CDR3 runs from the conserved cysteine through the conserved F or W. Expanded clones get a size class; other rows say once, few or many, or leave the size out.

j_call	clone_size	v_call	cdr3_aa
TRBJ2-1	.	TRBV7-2	CASSFQQDYNEQFF
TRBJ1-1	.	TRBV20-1	CSARLPRTGRDTEAFF
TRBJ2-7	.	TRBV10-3	CAISEQNEQYF
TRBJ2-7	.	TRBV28	CASSLVGFFYEQYF
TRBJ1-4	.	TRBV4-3	CASSQDLEAVDEKLFF
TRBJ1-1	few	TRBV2	CASAPNPRAEAFF
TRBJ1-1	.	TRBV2	CASSEVSESEAFF
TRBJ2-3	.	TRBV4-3	CASSQDAGTGGDTQYF
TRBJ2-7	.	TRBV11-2	CASSFRGSEYNEQYF
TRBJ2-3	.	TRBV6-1	CASRGSPVQGNTQYF
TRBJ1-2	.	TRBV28	CASSLYSGSYGYTF
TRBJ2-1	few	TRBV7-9	CASSSEDRGYNEQFF
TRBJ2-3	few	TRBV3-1	CASSDGPRADTQYF
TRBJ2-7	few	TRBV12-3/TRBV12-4	CASSSGEGGEQYF
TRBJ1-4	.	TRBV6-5	CAGSYLSRPDKTNEKLFF
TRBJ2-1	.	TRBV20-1	CSAREEIGGAYNEQFF
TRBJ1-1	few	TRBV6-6	CASSYRVGTEAFF
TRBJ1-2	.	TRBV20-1	CSAYGTRYGYTF
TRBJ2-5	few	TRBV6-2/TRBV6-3	CASSYGIQETQYF
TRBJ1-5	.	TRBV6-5	CASSYSGRGFYSNQPQHF
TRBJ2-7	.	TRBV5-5	CASSPGLAGFYEQYF
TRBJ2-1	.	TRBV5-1	CASSLEVWRGEYNEQFF
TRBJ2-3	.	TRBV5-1	CASSLSPTGTGGTDMQYF
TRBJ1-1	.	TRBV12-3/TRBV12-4	CASSSIQGLNTEAFF
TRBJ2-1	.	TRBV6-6	CASSYTGPTPFQFF
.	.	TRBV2	CASERTRESSYNEQYF
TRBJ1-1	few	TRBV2	CATLGGENTEAFF
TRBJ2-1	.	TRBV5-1	CASSLVDGSSYNEQFF
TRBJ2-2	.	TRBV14	CASSQNRPNTGELFF
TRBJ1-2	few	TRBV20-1	CSAATGTSHDYGYTF
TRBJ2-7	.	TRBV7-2	CASSTTSGSYERYF
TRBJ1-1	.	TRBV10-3	CAISEEITEAFF
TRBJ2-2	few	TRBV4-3	CASSRDNTGELFF
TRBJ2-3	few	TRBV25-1	CASSDRGQFTDTQYF
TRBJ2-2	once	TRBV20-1	CSARAALAGGGNTGELFF
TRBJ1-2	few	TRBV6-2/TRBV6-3	CASSSTGRLYGYTF
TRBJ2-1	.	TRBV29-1	CSVDPGATGSYNEQFF
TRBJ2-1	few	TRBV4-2	CASSFERYNEQFF
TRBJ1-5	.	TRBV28	CASAQGAPLGQPQHF
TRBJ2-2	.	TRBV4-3	CASMVGPNTGELFF
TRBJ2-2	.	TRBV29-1	CSVEGNTGELFF
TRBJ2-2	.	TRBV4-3	CASSQEGVSGELFF
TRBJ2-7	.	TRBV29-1	CSVEEGATYEQYF
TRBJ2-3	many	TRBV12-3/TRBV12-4	CASTNLGLVTDTQYF